This T cell receptor beta chain comes out of a study of blood T cell repertoires in COVID-19. Study at large: Samples taken during acute and convalescent COVID-19 were collected in the United States, Italy and Spain. The analysed material was cDNA or gDNA that came from T cells, B-cell-depleted T cells, or PBMCs.

Source study methods: Reference gene primer amplification in the assay estimated nucleated cell counts. TCRdb's table, derived via immunoSEQ multiplex PCR, lists solely in-frame clones and lacks some. Clone size and V and J calls were adopted from that table, with D and trimming inferred from the DNA. In the table there are 110,000 or so clones, 80% to 90% of which are singletons. Trimming took 6 bases from V and 5 from J; bases not matched to a gene: 6. This CDR3 is 15 amino acids long. Germline CDR1 and CDR2: KGHDR and SFDVKD. This clonotype was sampled from a human donor in a cohort sampled during active COVID-19. The specimen was peripheral blood. The chain carries TRBV24-1 and TRBJ2-1, with TRBD2 identical over 10 bases. In nucleotides, the CDR3 is TGTGCCACCAGTCGGGCTAGCGGGGGAAACAATGAGCAGTTCTTC. It codes for CATSRASGGNNEQFF.